One sample yielded the 30 T cell receptor beta chains listed below, sequenced in a study of technical replicates of blood from a handful of donors. TCRdb keeps only in-frame clones here, not all; method: immunoSEQ multiplex PCR. This table holds approximately 85,000 clones, 94% found once. Sequenced sample: T cells isolated from PBMCs. These receptors all stem from a human donor in good health.

The chain is built from TRBV28 and TRBJ2-7, with 7 bases matching TRBD1. Germline CDR1 and CDR2: MDHEN and SYDVKM. The J segment lost 2 bases and the V segment lost 1 base, leaving 14 bases of the junction unmatched. The CDR3 totals 18 residues. The CDR3: CASSLLRARQGRTYEQYF. The DNA of the CDR3 is TGTGCCAGCAGTTTATTGCGTGCCCGACAGGGCCGCACCTACGAGCAGTACTTC.

The V gene is TRBV7-9, the J gene TRBJ1-1; TRBD1 is a possible D gene (5 bases). Germline V gene data show CDR1 as SEHNR and CDR2 as FQNEAQ (reference sequence). The CDR3 is 12 residues long. V lost 8 bases, J lost 7 bases, and 14 bases lay in between. The CDR3 nucleotides are TGTGCCAGCGGGGGGATGACCCTTGAAGCTTTCTTT. Protein: CASGGMTLEAFF.

The rearrangement links TRBV28 to TRBJ2-2; tentative D call: TRBD2 (5 bases). V dropped 7 bases and J dropped 0 bases, with 12 bases sitting between them. The CDR3 spans 15 residues. Germline V lookup: CDR1 MDHEN, CDR2 SYDVKM. CDR3 loop: CASNAGHANTGELFF. The CDR3 DNA reads as TGTGCCAGCAACGCGGGCCACGCGAACACCGGGGAGCTGTTTTTT.

V gene TRBV18 combines with J gene TRBJ2-7; D is perhaps TRBD2 (5 bases). Germline CDR1 and CDR2: KGHSH and LQKENI. V was pared by 3 bases and J by 10 bases, with 16 bases between. The CDR3 is 13 amino acids. CDR3 residues: CASSPGQEAFQYF. As DNA, the CDR3 is TGTGCCAGCTCACCGGGTCAGGAGGCTTTCCAGTACTTC.

V gene TRBV6-4 combines with J gene TRBJ1-1; the match to TRBD1 covers 9 bases. The germline CDR1 and CDR2 sequences are MRHNA and SNTAGT. The ends lost 4 bases at V and 4 bases at J; junction bases unmatched: 7. The CDR3 consists of 15 residues. The CDR3 spells CASSVEPGQGTEAFF. The CDR3 region has the DNA TGTGCCAGCAGTGTGGAGCCGGGACAGGGCACTGAAGCTTTCTTT.

This clone has only one observation. The rearrangement joins TRBV5-1 to TRBJ2-5; D not certain. The CDR3 loop spans 15 amino acids. V was cut by 2 bases and J by 0 bases, with 11 bases left in between. The germline CDR1 and CDR2 sequences are SGHRS and YFSETQ. The CDR3 DNA sequence: TGCGCCAGCAGCTTTTCCCGAGCGTACCAAGAGACCCAGTACTTC. It is translated as CASSFSRAYQETQYF.

V gene TRBV28 combines with J gene TRBJ2-1; TRBD2 aligns across 10 bases. The germline gives CDR1 MDHEN, CDR2 SYDVKM. Trimming at V came to 3 bases and at J to 8 bases, leaving 4 bases not matched to a gene. The CDR3 totals 14 residues. The CDR3 sequence: CASSFVLAGDEQFF. CDR3 bases: TGTGCCAGCAGTTTTGTCCTAGCGGGAGATGAGCAGTTCTTC. Together with reference TRBV28 and TRBJ2-1, the CDR3 gives the full variable domain: DVKVTQSSRYLVKRTGEKVFLECVQDMDHENMFWYRQDPGLGLRLIYFSYDVKMKEKGDIPEGYSVSREKKERFSLILESASTNQTSMYLCASSFVLAGDEQFFGPGTRLTVL.

The V and J genes are TRBV5-4 and TRBJ2-7; tentative D call: TRBD2 (6 bases). V was trimmed by 9 bases and J by 2 bases, leaving 21 bases between them. The CDR3 has 15 amino acids. CDR1 and CDR2 from the germline V gene are SGHNT and YYREEE (reference sequence). CDR3 loop: CATTLPGRTTYEQYF. The CDR3 DNA sequence: TGTGCCACCACCCTCCCGGGACGGACTACCTACGAGCAGTACTTC.

This chain links TRBV18 with TRBJ1-6; 10 bases are a match to TRBD1. The CDR3 length is 13 residues. The ends lost 5 bases at V and 13 bases at J; junction bases unmatched: 5. Germline values: CDR1 KGHSH, CDR2 LQKENI. The CDR3 region is CASSRTGGTPLHF. Written as DNA, the CDR3 is TGTGCCAGCTCAAGGACAGGGGGGACCCCCCTCCACTTT.

This chain connects TRBV9 to TRBJ2-1; 9 bases fit TRBD2. The CDR3 has 14 amino acids. Germline loops: CDR1 SGDLS, CDR2 YYNGEE. V shed 4 bases, J shed 10 bases, and the junction held 9 bases outside the gene matches. Here the CDR3 DNA reads TGTGCCAGCAGCCCCGGGACTAGCTTTGGGGAGCAGTTCTTC. Amino acids: CASSPGTSFGEQFF.

This rearrangement joins TRBV10-2 to TRBJ2-4; a possible D gene is TRBD2 (5 bases). Looked up from germline, CDR1 is WSHSY and CDR2 is SAAADI. CDR3 length: 17 amino acids. The V and J ends lost 6 bases and 3 bases respectively, with 21 bases between them. The CDR3 region is CASREKGLPGFKNIQYF. As DNA, the CDR3 is TGCGCCAGCAGAGAGAAGGGCCTACCGGGGTTCAAAAACATTCAGTACTTC.

The chain has TRBV4-1 and TRBJ1-2; a weak D match, TRBD1 (6 bases). Looked up from germline, CDR1 is MGHRA and CDR2 is YSYEKL. V was shortened by 0 bases and J by 8 bases, with 19 bases between the two germline ends. The CDR3 has 16 residues. DNA for the CDR3: TGCGCCAGCAGCCAAGAAGCTACAGGGATGGGTTTGGGCTACACCTTC. It encodes CASSQEATGMGLGYTF.

The rearrangement links TRBV30 to TRBJ1-2; D may be TRBD1 (6 bases). This CDR3 spans 14 amino acids. Germline V gives CDR1 GTSNPN, CDR2 SVGIG (reference sequence). V shed 3 bases and J shed 8 bases, with 19 bases lying between them. In DNA, the CDR3 is TGTGCCTGGAGCCTACAGGGCCTCCATGTGGGCTACACCTTC. The encoded protein is CAWSLQGLHVGYTF.

This chain joins TRBV5-6 and TRBJ2-7; the match to TRBD2 covers 10 bases. Germline CDR1 and CDR2: SGHDT and YYEEEE. V lost 1 base, J lost 1 base, and 2 bases stayed unmatched. The CDR3 runs to 15 residues. This chain's CDR3 is CASSLTSGTSYEQYF. As DNA, the CDR3 is TGTGCCAGCAGCTTGACTAGCGGGACTTCCTACGAGCAGTACTTC.

The chain links TRBV5-4 to TRBJ2-1; 15 nucleotides line up with TRBD2. CDR1 SGHNT and CDR2 YYREEE come from the germline V gene (reference sequence). V shed 3 bases and J 8 bases; nucleotides not matched to a gene: 9. The CDR3 is 17 residues long. CDR3: CASSSGLAGGEVDEQFF. The DNA for the CDR3 is TGTGCCAGCAGCTCCGGACTAGCGGGGGGGGAGGTCGATGAGCAGTTCTTC.

The genes are TRBV6-4 and TRBJ2-3, with D hard to call. V gave up 3 bases and J gave up 9 bases, with 22 bases separating them. The CDR3 has 16 residues. Germline V CDR1 and CDR2: MRHNA, SNTAGT. The CDR3 coding sequence is TGTGCCAGCAGTGAGAGGCAGACCCCCGTCCGGTGGACGCAGTATTTT. This translates into CASSERQTPVRWTQYF.

V is TRBV29-1 and J is TRBJ2-7, with D possibly matching TRBD2 (6 bases). Germline assignment: CDR1 SQVTM and CDR2 ANQGSEA. The CDR3 covers 14 residues. Trimming removed 5 bases from V and 4 bases from J, with 18 bases in between. CDR3 region: CSVLGGGVAYEQYF. CDR3 coding DNA: TGCAGCGTTCTCGGGGGTGGGGTAGCATACGAGCAGTACTTC.

The V gene is TRBV4-1, the J gene TRBJ1-3; D is possibly TRBD1 (5 bases). CDR1 and CDR2 from the germline V gene are MGHRA and YSYEKL. This CDR3 region has 17 residues. The V and J ends lost 1 base and 1 base respectively, with 14 bases between them. CDR3 bases: TGCGCCAGCAGCCAAGGCTTCAGGGATTATTCTGGAAACACCATATATTTT. Its translation: CASSQGFRDYSGNTIYF.

The chain carries TRBV6-5 and TRBJ2-3, with D uncertain. The germline gives CDR1 MNHEY, CDR2 SVGAGI. Trimming left V 4 bases short and J 1 base short, with 9 bases between. The CDR3 loop spans 14 amino acids. The CDR3 DNA reads as TGTGCCAGCAGTTTCTCCGAGGGCACAGATACGCAGTATTTT. Encoded protein: CASSFSEGTDTQYF.

This chain links TRBV28 with TRBJ2-7; perhaps TRBD2 as D (6 bases). Trimming cost V 3 bases and J 0 bases, with 24 bases left between them. Germline V gene lookup returns CDR1 MDHEN and CDR2 SYDVKM. This CDR3 is 19 amino acids long. The chain's CDR3 is CASSFRRLADVLFSYEQYF. In nucleotides, the CDR3 is TGTGCCAGCAGTTTTAGGCGGTTAGCGGACGTTCTATTCTCCTACGAGCAGTACTTC.

V is TRBV7-9 and J is TRBJ2-2, with D maybe TRBD2 (6 bases). Trimming cost V 5 bases and J 7 bases, with 14 bases left between them. The CDR3 is made up of 14 amino acids. The germline V gene encodes CDR1 SEHNR and CDR2 FQNEAQ (reference sequence). This CDR3 reads CASSPTPGGGELFF. The CDR3 DNA follows: TGTGCCAGCAGCCCCACCCCCGGGGGCGGGGAGCTGTTTTTT. The full variable domain, in which reference TRBV7-9 and TRBJ2-2 provide the parts outside the CDR3, is DTGVSQNPRHKITKRGQNVTFRCDPISEHNRLYWYRQTLGQGPEFLTYFQNEAQLEKSRLLSDRFSAERPKGSFSTLEIQRTEQGDSAMYLCASSPTPGGGELFFGEGSRLTVL.

The rearrangement links TRBV5-1 to TRBJ2-1; 11 nucleotides align to TRBD1. There are 15 residues in the CDR3. CDR1 is SGHRS and CDR2 is YFSETQ in the germline V gene. Trimming cost V 0 bases and J 8 bases; bases outside gene matches: 4. The CDR3 DNA sequence: TGCGCCAGCAGCTTGGGGACAGGGGGCATGGATGAGCAGTTCTTC. Its translation: CASSLGTGGMDEQFF.

This CDR3 reads CASSETTRGTDGNTIYF. CDR3 nucleotides: TGTGCCAGCAGTGAAACAACTCGGGGGACGGATGGAAACACCATATATTTT. V and J are TRBV6-1 and TRBJ1-3; D might be TRBD1 (5 bases). The CDR3 sequence is 17 residues long. V was pared by 2 bases and J by 3 bases, with 17 bases between. Germline V gene lookup returns CDR1 MNHNS and CDR2 SASEGT.

V usage is TRBV10-3 and J usage is TRBJ1-1; 11 bases align to TRBD1. J gave up 5 bases and V 6 bases, and 5 bases lay outside the gene matches. The CDR3 spans 14 residues. CDR1 and CDR2 from the germline V gene are ENHRY and SYGVKD. The CDR3 region has the DNA TGTGCCATCAGGAAGGGACAGGGGGAGACTGAAGCTTTCTTT. It encodes CAIRKGQGETEAFF.

This clone was seen just once. The chain carries TRBV2 and TRBJ1-6, with 9 bases aligning to TRBD1. This CDR3 has 13 residues. Germline assignment: CDR1 SNHLY and CDR2 FYNNEI. Unmatched junction bases numbered 4, after V lost 8 bases and J lost 8 bases. The CDR3 nucleotides read TGTGCCAGCGGACAGGGGAAGGATTCACCCCTCCACTTT. Its protein is CASGQGKDSPLHF. Complete variable domain (other parts from reference TRBV2 and TRBJ1-6): EPEVTQTPSHQVTQMGQEVILRCVPISNHLYFYWYRQILGQKVEFLVSFYNNEISEKSEIFDDQFSVERPDGSNFTLKIRSTKLEDSAMYFCASGQGKDSPLHFGNGTRLTVT.

The V call is TRBV5-1, the J call TRBJ1-2; TRBD1 matches at 8 bases. CDR1 and CDR2 from the germline V gene are SGHRS and YFSETQ. The CDR3 covers 16 residues. The V gene end was trimmed by 4 bases and the J gene end by 7 bases; junction bases not matched to a gene: 15. CDR3 amino acids: CASSLSSDTGGGGYTF. As DNA, the CDR3 is TGCGCCAGCAGCCTCTCATCAGACACAGGGGGTGGTGGCTACACCTTC.

About this clone: The same CDR3 is also encoded by other DNA sequences in this sample. The CDR3 is CASSVADRANTGELFF. CDR3 sequence (DNA): TGTGCCAGCAGCGTAGCGGACAGGGCGAACACCGGGGAGCTGTTTTTT. This sequence joins TRBV9 and TRBJ2-2; 8 bases agree with TRBD1. CDR3 length: 16 amino acids. The V segment lost 0 bases and the J segment 0 bases; nucleotides outside the gene matches: 1. The germline gives CDR1 SGDLS, CDR2 YYNGEE.

The chain has TRBV6-1 and TRBJ2-3, with 12 bases aligning to TRBD2. After removal of 5 bases from V and 2 bases from J, the junction contained 2 bases not matched to a gene. This CDR3 is 15 amino acids long. The germline gives CDR1 MNHNS, CDR2 SASEGT. The chain's CDR3 is CASSRLAGATDTQYF. The CDR3, as DNA: TGTGCCAGCAGTAGACTAGCGGGGGCCACAGATACGCAGTATTTT.

This clone was seen just once. The chain couples TRBV19 to TRBJ2-7; 10 bases are shared with TRBD2. This CDR3 comprises 15 residues. The V gene's germline CDR1 is LNHDA and CDR2 SQIVND (reference sequence). Trimming at V came to 5 bases and at J to 5 bases, leaving 9 bases not matched to a gene. CDR3 nucleotide sequence: TGTGCCAGTAGTGAGGTGGGAGCGGGAGGGCACGAGCAGTACTTC. Translating it yields CASSEVGAGGHEQYF.

The chain is built from TRBV2 and TRBJ1-6; D might be TRBD1 (6 bases). This CDR3 is 13 amino acids long. V was cut by 10 bases and J by 3 bases, with 10 bases left in between. Germline V gene data show CDR1 as SNHLY and CDR2 as FYNNEI. CDR3 region: CATTGSYNSPLHF. In DNA form, the CDR3 reads TGTGCCACAACAGGGAGCTATAATTCACCCCTCCACTTT.